These T cell receptor beta chains were read from a single sample in a study of cytomegalovirus exposure and HLA in healthy donors. Only in-frame clones appear in the TCRdb table, and some are missing; sequencing was by immunoSEQ multiplex PCR. The sample shows about 150,000 clones, less than 65% of them seen only once. Sequencing was done on a sample of PBMCs. The receptors here all came from a woman in her twenties or thirties in good health and CMV-seropositive. The conserved cysteine and the conserved F or W are not part of the CDR3 here. The D gene is left open where the match is weak.

CDR3 length | J gene | V gene | D gene | CDR3 protein
14 | TRBJ1-1 | TRBV28 | TRBD1 | ASSSPTGGAFTEAF
13 | TRBJ1-5 | TRBV7-6 | . | ASSLSGTGNQPQH
9 | TRBJ1-6 | TRBV27 | . | ASTRNSPLH
13 | TRBJ2-7 | TRBV2 | TRBD2 | ASSDLAGESYEQY
10 | TRBJ2-7 | TRBV30 | TRBD2 | AWVGLASEQY
12 | TRBJ1-1 | TRBV5-1 | . | ASFDRGKGTEAF
12 | TRBJ1-4 | TRBV19 | . | ASSIATDPEKLF
13 | TRBJ2-1 | TRBV9 | TRBD2 | ASSGTSGGYNEQF
14 | TRBJ1-5 | TRBV5-1 | . | ASSPPGPWGDQPQH
9 | TRBJ2-3 | TRBV10-3 | . | AISEGVTQY
10 | TRBJ2-1 | TRBV29-1 | . | SVGGPYNEQF
13 | TRBJ1-2 | TRBV2 | . | ASSEIQGGYYGYT
14 | TRBJ1-5 | TRBV6-6 | . | ASSSSDREEGGPQH
9 | TRBJ2-1 | TRBV6-6 | . | ASTQGNEQF
12 | TRBJ2-7 | TRBV10-3 | . | AISEVLSGYEQY
12 | TRBJ1-2 | TRBV5-1 | . | ASSPRRGDYGYT
11 | TRBJ1-2 | TRBV5-1 | TRBD1 | ASGTTGGDGYT
14 | TRBJ2-1 | TRBV9 | TRBD2 | ASSVLAGGKDNEQF
12 | . | TRBV19 | . | ASSSDTGSYEQY
13 | TRBJ2-2 | TRBV10-3 | TRBD2 | AISSLAGGTGELF
12 | TRBJ2-1 | TRBV5-1 | TRBD1 | ASSFSDRGGEQF
14 | TRBJ2-1 | TRBV30 | TRBD1 | AWSAKGAGLYNEQF
14 | TRBJ2-6 | TRBV5-5 | . | ASSLDFGSGANVLT
10 | TRBJ2-7 | TRBV19 | . | ASSLPPGEQY
12 | TRBJ2-3 | TRBV14 | . | ASSQDRGADTQY
13 | TRBJ2-3 | TRBV11-2 | TRBD1 | ASSLGQGATDTQY
12 | TRBJ2-5 | TRBV7-9 | . | ASSRTAGKETQY
14 | TRBJ1-1 | TRBV7-9 | . | ASHAGNEGAGGEAF
13 | TRBJ1-5 | TRBV6-6 | . | ASSYPPVGNQPQH